Reported below is one T cell receptor (beta chain). The data stem from a study of blood T cell repertoires in COVID-19. The table came from immunoSEQ multiplex PCR; TCRdb's copy has only in-frame clones and leaves some out. The sample carries 35,000 to 50,000 clones, more than 65% recorded once. The CDR3 totals 13 residues. Germline assignment: CDR1 SGDLS and CDR2 YYNGEE. V lost 0 bases to trimming and J lost 5 bases, with 9 bases between them. This sequence originates from a woman aged 60-70 years with acute or convalescent COVID-19. Material: peripheral blood. This chain uses TRBV9 with TRBJ2-7; tentatively, D is TRBD2 (5 bases). The CDR3 region has the DNA TGTGCCAGCAGCGTAGCTAGCACCCACGAGCAGTACTTC. It codes for CASSVASTHEQYF.